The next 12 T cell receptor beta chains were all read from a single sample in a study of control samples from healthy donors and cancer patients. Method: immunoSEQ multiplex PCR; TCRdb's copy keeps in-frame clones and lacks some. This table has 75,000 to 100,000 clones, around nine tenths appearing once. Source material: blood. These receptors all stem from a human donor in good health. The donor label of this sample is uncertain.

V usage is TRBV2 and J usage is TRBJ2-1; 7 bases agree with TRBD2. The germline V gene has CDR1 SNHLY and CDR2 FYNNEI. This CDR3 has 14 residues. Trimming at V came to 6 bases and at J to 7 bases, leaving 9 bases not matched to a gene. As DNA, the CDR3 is TGTGCCAGCAGCTTGCGTGGGGGGGTAAATGAGCAGTTCTTC. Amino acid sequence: CASSLRGGVNEQFF. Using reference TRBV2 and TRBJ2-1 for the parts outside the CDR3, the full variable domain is EPEVTQTPSHQVTQMGQEVILRCVPISNHLYFYWYRQILGQKVEFLVSFYNNEISEKSEIFDDQFSVERPDGSNFTLKIRSTKLEDSAMYFCASSLRGGVNEQFFGPGTRLTVL.

CDR3 sequence: CASSPSWMPMNTEAFF. The CDR3 DNA is TGTGCCAGCAGCCCCTCCTGGATGCCCATGAACACTGAAGCTTTCTTT. The V and J genes are TRBV13 and TRBJ1-1; D gene unclear. The CDR3 is 16 amino acids. V was shortened by 5 bases and J by 0 bases, with 16 bases between the two germline ends. CDR1 is PRHDT and CDR2 is FYEKMQ in the germline V gene (reference sequence).

The CDR3 bases are TGTGCCAGCCGGGGACGGCGCTACGAGCAGTACTTC. This gives the protein CASRGRRYEQYF. The V gene is TRBV6-5, the J gene TRBJ2-7; the D call may be TRBD1 or TRBD2 (5 bases each). CDR3 size: 12 residues. From germline, CDR1 is MNHEY and CDR2 SVGAGI. V lost 8 bases to trimming and J lost 3 bases, with 11 bases between them.

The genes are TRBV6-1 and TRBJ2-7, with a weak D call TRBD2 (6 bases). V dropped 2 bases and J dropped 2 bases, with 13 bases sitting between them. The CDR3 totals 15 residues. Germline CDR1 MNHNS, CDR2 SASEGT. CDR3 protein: CASSEPAGSPYEQYF. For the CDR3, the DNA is TGTGCCAGCAGTGAACCCGCGGGATCTCCCTACGAGCAGTACTTC.

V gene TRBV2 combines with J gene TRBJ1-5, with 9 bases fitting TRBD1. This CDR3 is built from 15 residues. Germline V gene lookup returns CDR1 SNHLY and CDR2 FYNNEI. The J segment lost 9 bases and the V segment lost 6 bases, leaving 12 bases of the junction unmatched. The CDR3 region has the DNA TGTGCCAGCAGGAGGGACAGGGCGAACTCAGCGCCCCAGCATTTT. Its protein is CASRRDRANSAPQHF.

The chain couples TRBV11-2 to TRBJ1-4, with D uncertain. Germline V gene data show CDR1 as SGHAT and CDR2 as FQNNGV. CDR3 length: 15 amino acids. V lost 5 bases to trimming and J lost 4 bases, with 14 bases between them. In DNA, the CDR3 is TGTGCCAGCAGCGTCGGACGGAATTTTAATGAAAAACTGTTTTTT. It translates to CASSVGRNFNEKLFF.

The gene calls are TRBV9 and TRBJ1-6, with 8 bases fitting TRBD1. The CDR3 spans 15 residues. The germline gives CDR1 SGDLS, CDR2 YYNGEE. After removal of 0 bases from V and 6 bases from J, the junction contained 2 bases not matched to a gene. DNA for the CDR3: TGTGCCAGCAGCGTAGCCACAGGGGGTAATTCACCCCTCCACTTT. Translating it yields CASSVATGGNSPLHF.

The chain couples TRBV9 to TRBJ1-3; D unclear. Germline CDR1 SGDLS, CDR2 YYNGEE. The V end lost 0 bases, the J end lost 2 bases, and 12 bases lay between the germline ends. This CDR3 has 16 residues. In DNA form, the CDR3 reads TGTGCCAGCAGCGTAGGGAGTCTCGCCGCTGGAAACACCATATATTTT. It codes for CASSVGSLAAGNTIYF.

Written as DNA, the CDR3 is TGTGCCAGCAGTTTCTCTCGGACAGGGAGGGACCAAGAGACCCAGTACTTC. Residues: CASSFSRTGRDQETQYF. The chain employs TRBV27 and TRBJ2-5; maybe TRBD1 (8 bases). Trimming left V 3 bases short and J 0 bases short, with 17 bases between. This CDR3 comprises 17 residues. Germline V gene sequence: CDR1 MNHEY, CDR2 SMNVEV (reference sequence).

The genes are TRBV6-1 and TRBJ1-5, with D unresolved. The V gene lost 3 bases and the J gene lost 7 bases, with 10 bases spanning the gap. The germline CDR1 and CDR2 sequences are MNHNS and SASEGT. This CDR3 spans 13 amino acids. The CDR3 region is CASSDTGWQPQHF. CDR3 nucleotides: TGTGCCAGCAGTGACACGGGGTGGCAGCCCCAGCATTTT.

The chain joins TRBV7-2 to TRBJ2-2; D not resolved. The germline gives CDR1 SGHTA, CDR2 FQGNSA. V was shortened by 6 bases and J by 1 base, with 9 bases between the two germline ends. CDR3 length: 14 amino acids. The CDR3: CASSANKNTGELFF. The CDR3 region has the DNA TGTGCCAGCAGTGCTAACAAGAACACCGGGGAGCTGTTTTTT.

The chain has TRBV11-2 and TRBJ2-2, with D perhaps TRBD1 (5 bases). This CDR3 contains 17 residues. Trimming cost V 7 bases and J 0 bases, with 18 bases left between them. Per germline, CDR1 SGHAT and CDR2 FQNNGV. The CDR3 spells CASKGSLAYANTGELFF. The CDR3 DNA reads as TGTGCCAGCAAGGGGTCTCTCGCATACGCGAACACCGGGGAGCTGTTTTTT.